Here is one T cell receptor (beta chain) with its context. Its antigen remains unknown. Sequence at one end of the junction differs from germline and may be a read error. The CDR3 extends over 14 amino acids. Germline V gene lookup returns CDR1 SGHKS and CDR2 YYEKEE (reference sequence). This record belongs to a study of brain metastases from non-small cell lung cancer. Notes on the study in general: Brain metastases shared most TCR repertoire with primaries, with sparse T cells. T-cell clones appeared expanded in about 60% of brain metastases relative to matched primary tumors. Brain metastases had lower T-cell infiltration than primary tumors.

Clones were read by immunoSEQ multiplex PCR, and TCRdb kept only the in-frame ones, dropping some. The repertoire has 1,500 to 2,000 clones, about 92% of them found once; the top ten carry 2.2%. The specimen sequenced was tissue from a brain metastasis. This receptor was taken from a donor at least 40 years old with non-small cell lung cancer. The rearrangement links TRBV5-5 to TRBJ1-6; D unclear. CDR3 amino acids: CTSSLAFSGSPLHF. The DNA of the CDR3 is TGTACCAGCAGCTTGGCATTCAGTGGTTCACCCCTCCACTTT.